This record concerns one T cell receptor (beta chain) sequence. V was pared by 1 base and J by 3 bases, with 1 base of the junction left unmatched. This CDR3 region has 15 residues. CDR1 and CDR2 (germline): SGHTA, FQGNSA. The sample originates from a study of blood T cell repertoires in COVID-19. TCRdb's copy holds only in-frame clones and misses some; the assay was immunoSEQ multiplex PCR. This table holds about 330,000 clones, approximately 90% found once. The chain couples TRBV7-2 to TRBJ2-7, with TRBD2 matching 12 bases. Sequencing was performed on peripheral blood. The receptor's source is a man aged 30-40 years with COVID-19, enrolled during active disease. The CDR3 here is CASSLGTSGIYEQYF. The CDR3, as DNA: TGTGCCAGCAGCTTAGGGACTAGCGGGATCTACGAGCAGTACTTC.